The sequence of this TCR beta chain was determined in a study of T cells in localized non-small cell lung cancer. Study results and limitations: For the top 100 tumor clones, a median roughly 55 also appeared in adjacent lung.

TCRdb keeps only in-frame clones here, not all; method: immunoSEQ multiplex PCR. This table has roughly 16,000 clones, about 89% appearing once. This clone was recorded a few times. The antigen is undetermined. This CDR3 contains 17 residues. Germline V CDR1 and CDR2: SEHNR, FQNEAQ (reference sequence). Trimming cost V 5 bases and J 8 bases; bases outside gene matches: 12. The sample consisted of peripheral blood, taken before any cancer treatment. The V gene is TRBV7-9, the J gene TRBJ2-1; 13 bases map to TRBD2. This clonotype was obtained from an older female donor with stage III squamous cell lung carcinoma. As DNA, the CDR3 is TGTGCCAGCAGCCTAGGGATTACAGGGACTAGCGGGGATGAGCAGTTCTTC. Its protein is CASSLGITGTSGDEQFF.